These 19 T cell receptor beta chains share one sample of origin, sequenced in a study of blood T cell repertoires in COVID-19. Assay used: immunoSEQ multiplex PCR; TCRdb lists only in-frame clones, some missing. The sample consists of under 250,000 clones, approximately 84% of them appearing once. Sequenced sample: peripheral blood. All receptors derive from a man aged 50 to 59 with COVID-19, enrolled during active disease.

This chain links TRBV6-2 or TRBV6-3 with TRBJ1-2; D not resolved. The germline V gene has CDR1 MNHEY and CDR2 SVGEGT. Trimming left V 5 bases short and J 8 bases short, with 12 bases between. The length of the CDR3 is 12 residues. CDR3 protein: CASSREQIGYTF. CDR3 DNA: TGTGCCAGCAGTCGCGAACAGATCGGCTACACCTTC.

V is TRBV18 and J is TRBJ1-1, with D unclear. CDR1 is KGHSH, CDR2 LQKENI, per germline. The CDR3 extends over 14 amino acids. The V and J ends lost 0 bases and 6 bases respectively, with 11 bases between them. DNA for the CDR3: TGTGCCAGCTCACCACCTAATTTCCAGGCTGAAGCTTTCTTT. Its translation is CASSPPNFQAEAFF.

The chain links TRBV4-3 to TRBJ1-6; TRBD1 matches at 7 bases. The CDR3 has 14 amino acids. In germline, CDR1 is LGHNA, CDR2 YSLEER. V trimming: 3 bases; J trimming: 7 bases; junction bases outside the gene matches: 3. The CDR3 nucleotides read TGCGCCAGCAGCCATGGACAGGAGAATTCACCCCTCCACTTT. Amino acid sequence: CASSHGQENSPLHF.

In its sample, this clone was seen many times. The CDR3 DNA follows: TGTGCCAGCAGCCTCGGGACAGGGGGCTATAGCTCCTACGAGCAGTACTTC. Translating gives CASSLGTGGYSSYEQYF. The chain uses TRBV7-3 and TRBJ2-7; 12 nucleotides align to TRBD1. The length of the CDR3 is 17 residues. V was pared by 5 bases and J by 0 bases, with 8 bases of the junction left unmatched. CDR1 and CDR2 from the germline V gene are SGHTA and FQGTGA. Full variable domain (rest looked up from reference TRBV7-3 and TRBJ2-7): GAGVSQTPSNKVTEKGKYVELRCDPISGHTALYWYRQSLGQGPEFLIYFQGTGAADDSGLPNDRFFAVRPEGSVSTLKIQRTERGDSAVYLCASSLGTGGYSSYEQYFGPGTRLTVT.

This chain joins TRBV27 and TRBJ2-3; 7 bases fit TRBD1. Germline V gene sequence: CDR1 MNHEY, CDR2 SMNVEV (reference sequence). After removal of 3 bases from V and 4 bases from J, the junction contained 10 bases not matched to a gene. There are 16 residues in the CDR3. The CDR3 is CASSFRGLPPADTQYF. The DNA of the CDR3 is TGTGCCAGCAGTTTTAGGGGGCTTCCCCCCGCAGATACGCAGTATTTT.

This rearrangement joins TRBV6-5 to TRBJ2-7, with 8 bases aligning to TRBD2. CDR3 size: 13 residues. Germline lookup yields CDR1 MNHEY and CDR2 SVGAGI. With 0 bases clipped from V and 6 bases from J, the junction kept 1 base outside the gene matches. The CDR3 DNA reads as TGTGCCAGCAGTTACTCCCTAGCGGGCGAGCAGTACTTC. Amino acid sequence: CASSYSLAGEQYF.

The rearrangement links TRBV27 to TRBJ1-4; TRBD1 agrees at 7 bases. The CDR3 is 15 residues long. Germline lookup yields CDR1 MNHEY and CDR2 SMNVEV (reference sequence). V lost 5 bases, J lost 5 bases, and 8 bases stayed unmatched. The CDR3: CASSPHTQGNEKLFF. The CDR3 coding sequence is TGTGCCAGCAGTCCTCACACACAGGGGAATGAAAAACTGTTTTTT.

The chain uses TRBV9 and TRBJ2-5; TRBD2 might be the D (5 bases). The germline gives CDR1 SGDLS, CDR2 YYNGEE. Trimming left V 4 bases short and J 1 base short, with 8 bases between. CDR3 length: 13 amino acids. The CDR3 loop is CASSRRVQETQYF. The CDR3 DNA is TGTGCCAGCAGCCGGCGGGTCCAAGAGACCCAGTACTTC.

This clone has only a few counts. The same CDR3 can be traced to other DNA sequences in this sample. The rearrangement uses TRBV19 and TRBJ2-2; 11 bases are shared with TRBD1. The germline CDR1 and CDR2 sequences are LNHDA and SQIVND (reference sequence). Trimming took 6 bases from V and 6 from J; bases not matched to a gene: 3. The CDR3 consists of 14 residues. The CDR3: CASRPGQGAGELFF. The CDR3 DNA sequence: TGTGCCAGTAGGCCGGGACAGGGGGCCGGGGAGCTGTTTTTT.

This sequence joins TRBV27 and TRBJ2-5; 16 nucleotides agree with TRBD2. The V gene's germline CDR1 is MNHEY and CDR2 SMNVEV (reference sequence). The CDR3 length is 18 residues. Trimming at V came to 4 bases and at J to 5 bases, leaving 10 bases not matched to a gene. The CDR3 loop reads CASSSLGTSGGAGETQYF. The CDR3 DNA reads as TGTGCCAGCAGTTCCCTCGGGACTAGCGGGGGGGCTGGGGAGACCCAGTACTTC.

CDR3 bases: TGCGCCAGCAGCCAAGATATAGTACACACTGAAGCTTTCTTT. This sequence encodes CASSQDIVHTEAFF. The genes are TRBV4-3 and TRBJ1-1; D is unresolved. The CDR3 has 14 residues. V was shortened by 0 bases and J by 3 bases, with 8 bases between the two germline ends. Germline CDR1 and CDR2: LGHNA and YSLEER.

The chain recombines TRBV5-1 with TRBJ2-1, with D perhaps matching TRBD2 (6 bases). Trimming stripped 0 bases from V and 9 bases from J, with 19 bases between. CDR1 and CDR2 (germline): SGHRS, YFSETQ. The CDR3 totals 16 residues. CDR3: CASSLDIAAASGEQFF. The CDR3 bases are TGCGCCAGCAGCTTGGACATAGCGGCGGCGTCCGGTGAGCAGTTCTTC.

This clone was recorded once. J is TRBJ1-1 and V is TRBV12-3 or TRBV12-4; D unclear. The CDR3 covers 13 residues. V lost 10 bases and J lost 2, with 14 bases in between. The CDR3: CATLPPGNTEAFF. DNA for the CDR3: TGTGCCACCCTCCCTCCGGGTAACACTGAAGCTTTCTTT.

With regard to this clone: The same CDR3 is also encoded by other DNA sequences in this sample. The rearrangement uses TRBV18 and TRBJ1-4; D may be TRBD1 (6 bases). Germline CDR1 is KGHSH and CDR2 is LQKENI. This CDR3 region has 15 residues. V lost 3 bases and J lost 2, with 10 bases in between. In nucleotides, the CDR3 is TGTGCCAGCTCACCGCAACAGGGCACTAATGAAAAACTGTTTTTT. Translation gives CASSPQQGTNEKLFF.

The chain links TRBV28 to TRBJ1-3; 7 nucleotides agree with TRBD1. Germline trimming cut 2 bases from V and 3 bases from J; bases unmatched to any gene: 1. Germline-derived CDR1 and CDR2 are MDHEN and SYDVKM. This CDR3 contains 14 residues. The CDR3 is CASSLDRDGNTIYF. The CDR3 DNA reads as TGTGCCAGCAGTTTAGACAGGGATGGAAACACCATATATTTT.

The CDR3 loop reads CASSLAAETQYF. DNA of the CDR3: TGCGCCAGCAGCTTGGCCGCGGAGACCCAGTACTTC. This chain links TRBV5-1 with TRBJ2-5, with unresolved D. This CDR3 comprises 12 residues. V lost 0 bases, J lost 5 bases, and 5 bases lay in between. Germline CDR1 SGHRS, CDR2 YFSETQ. The full variable domain, its missing parts supplied by reference TRBV5-1 and TRBJ2-5, is KAGVTQTPRYLIKTRGQQVTLSCSPISGHRSVSWYQQTPGQGLQFLFEYFSETQRNKGNFPGRFSGRQFSNSRSEMNVSTLELGDSALYLCASSLAAETQYFGPGTRLLVL.

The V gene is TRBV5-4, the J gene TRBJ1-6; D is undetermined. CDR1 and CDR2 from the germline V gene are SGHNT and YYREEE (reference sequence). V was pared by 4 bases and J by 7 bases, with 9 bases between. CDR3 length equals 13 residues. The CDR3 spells CASSRGENSPLHF. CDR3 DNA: TGTGCCAGCAGCCGCGGCGAGAATTCACCCCTCCACTTT.

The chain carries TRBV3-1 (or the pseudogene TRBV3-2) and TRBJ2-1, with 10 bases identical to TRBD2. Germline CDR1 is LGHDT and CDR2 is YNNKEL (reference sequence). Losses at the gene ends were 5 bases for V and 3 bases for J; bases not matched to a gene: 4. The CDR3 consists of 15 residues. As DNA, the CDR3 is TGTGCCAGCAGCTACCGGACTAGCGGCTACAATGAGCAGTTCTTC. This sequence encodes CASSYRTSGYNEQFF.

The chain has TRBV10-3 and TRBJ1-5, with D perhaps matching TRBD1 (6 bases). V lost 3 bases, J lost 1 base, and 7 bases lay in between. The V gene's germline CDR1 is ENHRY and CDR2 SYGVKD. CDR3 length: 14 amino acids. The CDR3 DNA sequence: TGTGCCATCAGTGAACAGGGAAGCAATCAGCCCCAGCATTTT. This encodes CAISEQGSNQPQHF.